This passage covers 24 T cell receptor beta chains from one sample sequenced in a study of cytomegalovirus exposure and HLA in healthy donors. PCR used 60 Vbeta primers and 13 Jbeta primers. Profiled with immunoSEQ multiplex PCR; TCRdb holds only in-frame clones, not every one. The repertoire holds 110,000 or so clones, with over 65% as singletons. The sequenced sample was PBMCs. The source is a woman in her 30s in good health and CMV-seropositive.

The chain combines TRBV7-3 with TRBJ2-2; 7 nucleotides match TRBD2. The V segment lost 5 bases and the J segment 3 bases; nucleotides outside the gene matches: 12. This CDR3 spans 17 amino acids. Germline CDR1 is SGHTA and CDR2 is FQGTGA. CDR3 loop: CASSPVASGIYTGELFF. The CDR3 DNA reads TGTGCCAGCAGCCCCGTGGCTAGCGGAATATACACCGGGGAGCTGTTTTTT.

This chain uses TRBV10-3 with TRBJ2-3; the match to TRBD2 covers 8 bases. This CDR3 contains 16 residues. V shed 3 bases and J 0 bases; nucleotides not matched to a gene: 5. Looked up from germline, CDR1 is ENHRY and CDR2 is SYGVKD. The CDR3 sequence is CAISERSGGSTDTQYF. CDR3 sequence (DNA): TGTGCCATCAGTGAAAGGAGCGGGGGAAGCACAGATACGCAGTATTTT.

V usage is TRBV19 and J usage is TRBJ1-6; 10 nucleotides match TRBD1. Unmatched junction bases numbered 2, after V lost 5 bases and J lost 7 bases. CDR1 and CDR2 (germline): LNHDA, SQIVND (reference sequence). The CDR3 contains 14 residues. CDR3 in DNA: TGTGCCAGTAGTTCGGACAGGGGGAATTCACCCCTCCACTTT. It encodes CASSSDRGNSPLHF. The full variable domain, with the rest looked up from reference TRBV19 and TRBJ1-6, is DGGITQSPKYLFRKEGQNVTLSCEQNLNHDAMYWYRQDPGQGLRLIYYSQIVNDFQKGDIAEGYSVSREKKESFPLTVTSAQKNPTAFYLCASSSDRGNSPLHFGNGTRLTVT.

The sample holds a few counts of this clone. Different DNA sequences within this sample yield the same CDR3. J is TRBJ2-7 and V is TRBV2, with D possibly TRBD2 on 5 matching bases. The germline V gene has CDR1 SNHLY and CDR2 FYNNEI. The CDR3 contains 13 residues. The CDR3 loop is CSIKEDAAYEQYF. CDR3 sequence (DNA): TGTTCCATCAAGGAGGACGCGGCATACGAGCAGTACTTC.

The chain links TRBV7-2 to TRBJ2-7, with a possible D match to TRBD1 (6 bases). The length of the CDR3 is 14 residues. The germline gives CDR1 SGHTA, CDR2 FQGNSA. Trimming cost V 5 bases and J 0 bases, with 11 bases left between them. CDR3: CASSPDRNSYEQYF. DNA for the CDR3: TGTGCCAGCAGCCCTGACAGGAACTCCTACGAGCAGTACTTC.

V usage is TRBV6-5 and J usage is TRBJ1-2; D not resolved. V lost 6 bases to trimming and J lost 4 bases, with 6 bases between them. Germline loops: CDR1 MNHEY, CDR2 SVGAGI. The CDR3 totals 11 residues. The CDR3 sequence: CASRQIYGYTF. The CDR3 DNA reads TGTGCCAGCAGACAGATCTATGGCTACACCTTC.

This clone was recorded only once. The chain employs TRBV12-5 and TRBJ2-1; D gene uncertain. V lost 7 bases and J 7 bases, leaving 11 bases between the germline ends. This CDR3 contains 12 residues. CDR1 is LGHNT, CDR2 FRNRAP, per germline. CDR3 protein: CASAPSLNEQFF. Written as DNA, the CDR3 is TGTGCTAGTGCCCCTTCTTTAAATGAGCAGTTCTTC.

The chain uses TRBV6-1 and TRBJ2-7; 8 nucleotides match TRBD1. The CDR3 extends over 14 amino acids. Germline V gene data show CDR1 as MNHNS and CDR2 as SASEGT. J lost 2 bases, V lost 2 bases, and 2 bases had no gene match. The CDR3 DNA follows: TGTGCCAGCAGTGAAAGGACAGGGACCTACGAGCAGTACTTC. It codes for CASSERTGTYEQYF.

This chain links TRBV5-6 with TRBJ2-1; 11 positions agree with TRBD2. CDR3 length: 16 residues. CDR1 and CDR2 from the germline V gene are SGHDT and YYEEEE. V lost 3 bases and J lost 7; bases outside the gene matches: 9. The CDR3 DNA sequence: TGTGCCAGCAGCTGGCGACTAGCGGGACGGAGGAATGAGCAGTTCTTC. The encoded protein is CASSWRLAGRRNEQFF.

J is TRBJ2-3 and V is TRBV5-1; no firm D call. Germline CDR1 reads SGHRS; CDR2 reads YFSETQ. CDR3 length: 14 residues. The ends were cut back, 4 bases at V and 2 bases at J, with 11 bases in the middle. CDR3 DNA: TGCGCCAGCAGCCCGGAACAGACCACAGATACGCAGTATTTT. This sequence encodes CASSPEQTTDTQYF.

The J gene is TRBJ2-6, the V gene TRBV5-1; TRBD1 matches at 8 bases. Germline V CDR1 and CDR2: SGHRS, YFSETQ. Trimming at V came to 4 bases and at J to 4 bases, leaving 4 bases not matched to a gene. This CDR3 has 15 residues. The CDR3 nucleotides are TGCGCCAGCAGCCGGACAGGGTCCGGGGCCAACGTCCTGACTTTC. Protein sequence: CASSRTGSGANVLTF. Together with reference TRBV5-1 and TRBJ2-6, the CDR3 gives the full variable domain: KAGVTQTPRYLIKTRGQQVTLSCSPISGHRSVSWYQQTPGQGLQFLFEYFSETQRNKGNFPGRFSGRQFSNSRSEMNVSTLELGDSALYLCASSRTGSGANVLTFGAGSRLTVL.

The CDR3 protein is CAWSAIRGRGETQYF. CDR3 nucleotides: TGTGCCTGGAGTGCTATCAGGGGGCGCGGTGAGACCCAGTACTTC. The rearrangement joins TRBV30 to TRBJ2-5; 8 positions agree with TRBD1. The V gene end was trimmed by 1 base and the J gene end by 5 bases; junction bases not matched to a gene: 9. Germline lookup yields CDR1 GTSNPN and CDR2 SVGIG (reference sequence). CDR3 size: 15 residues.

On this clone itself: At one end, the junction sequence differs from germline, possibly due to a read error. The chain uses TRBV7-7 and TRBJ2-5; the match to TRBD2 covers 12 bases. Germline V CDR1 and CDR2: SSHAT, FNYEAQ (reference sequence). The CDR3 consists of 17 residues. The CDR3 sequence: CASSPYPGLAGQETQYF. The CDR3 nucleotides are TGTGCTAGCAGCCCTTATCCGGGACTAGCGGGTCAAGAGACCCAGTACTTC.

This chain joins TRBV7-9 and TRBJ2-5; 10 nucleotides match TRBD2. The CDR3 spans 14 residues. The V gene end was trimmed by 10 bases and the J gene end by 1 base; junction bases not matched to a gene: 6. Germline CDR1 and CDR2: SEHNR and FQNEAQ (reference sequence). The CDR3 protein is CATGLAVSQETQYF. The CDR3 region has the DNA TGTGCCACAGGACTAGCGGTTTCCCAAGAGACCCAGTACTTC.

This clone was counted once. The chain links TRBV13 to TRBJ2-3; 9 bases agree with TRBD2. V lost 4 bases, J lost 1 base, and 30 bases stayed unmatched. The CDR3 sequence is 24 residues long. CDR1 and CDR2 from the germline V gene are PRHDT and FYEKMQ (reference sequence). CDR3 sequence reads: CASSSLVFGGGAANATPRTDTQYF. CDR3 sequence (DNA): TGTGCCAGCAGCTCCCTCGTTTTTGGCGGGGGGGCGGCTAATGCTACGCCCCGCACAGATACGCAGTATTTT.

This clone was detected a few times. Additional DNA sequences in this sample encode the identical CDR3. V and J are TRBV7-9 and TRBJ2-7; no definite D call. CDR3 length: 12 amino acids. Trimming left V 5 bases short and J 2 bases short, with 7 bases between. The germline CDR1 and CDR2 sequences are SEHNR and FQNEAQ (reference sequence). CDR3 loop: CASSPLPYEQYF. The CDR3 region has the DNA TGTGCCAGCAGCCCCCTACCCTACGAGCAGTACTTC.

This chain uses TRBV6-1 with TRBJ1-2; the match to TRBD1 covers 8 bases. The CDR3 consists of 14 residues. J gave up 5 bases and V 1 base, and 3 bases lay outside the gene matches. From germline, CDR1 is MNHNS and CDR2 SASEGT. The CDR3: CASSEGTGMYGYTF. In DNA form, the CDR3 reads TGTGCCAGCAGTGAAGGGACAGGGATGTATGGCTACACCTTC.

The V call is TRBV18, the J call TRBJ2-3, with 12 bases matching TRBD2. Germline CDR1 and CDR2: KGHSH and LQKENI. The CDR3 covers 17 residues. The J segment lost 3 bases and the V segment lost 2 bases, leaving 6 bases of the junction unmatched. The CDR3 DNA reads as TGTGCCAGCTCACCAATCTCTAGCGGGAGGGCAACAGATACGCAGTATTTT. Its protein is CASSPISSGRATDTQYF. Full variable domain (missing parts from reference TRBV18 and TRBJ2-3): NAGVMQNPRHLVRRRGQEARLRCSPMKGHSHVYWYRQLPEEGLKFMVYLQKENIIDESGMPKERFSAEFPKEGPSILRIQQVVRGDSAAYFCASSPISSGRATDTQYFGPGTRLTVL.

This chain joins TRBV19 and TRBJ2-7; D perhaps matches TRBD1 (6 bases). V was shortened by 7 bases and J by 7 bases, with 20 bases between the two germline ends. Germline V lookup: CDR1 LNHDA, CDR2 SQIVND (reference sequence). This CDR3 is built from 14 residues. As DNA, the CDR3 is TGTGCCAGTAACACCGGGACACCTGCCGAAGAGCAGTACTTC. Amino acid sequence: CASNTGTPAEEQYF.

This clone was observed a handful of times. CDR3 DNA: TGTGCCAGCAGTTACTCGAACAGGGTATTATACGAGCAGTACTTC. Its protein is CASSYSNRVLYEQYF. J is TRBJ2-7 and V is TRBV6-5, with D possibly matching TRBD1 (6 bases). V was pared by 0 bases and J by 4 bases, with 13 bases between. From germline, CDR1 is MNHEY and CDR2 SVGAGI. This CDR3 contains 15 residues.

The chain's CDR3 is CASSFLTSGFQETQYF. The CDR3 nucleotides read TGTGCCAGCAGCTTTTTAACTAGCGGCTTCCAAGAGACCCAGTACTTC. J is TRBJ2-5 and V is TRBV11-2; 8 nucleotides match TRBD2. Germline V lookup: CDR1 SGHAT, CDR2 FQNNGV. V trimming: 3 bases; J trimming: 1 base; junction bases outside the gene matches: 7. The CDR3 covers 16 residues.

This clone was counted a single time. The chain joins TRBV13 to TRBJ2-2, with 9 bases aligning to TRBD2. The germline V gene encodes CDR1 PRHDT and CDR2 FYEKMQ (reference sequence). Germline trimming cut 10 bases from V and 4 bases from J; bases unmatched to any gene: 4. The CDR3 extends over 13 amino acids. The CDR3 bases are TGTGCCACGCGGGAGGGGGGCACCGGGGAGCTGTTTTTT. Amino acid sequence: CATREGGTGELFF.

This chain connects TRBV9 to TRBJ1-6, with 10 bases lining up with TRBD1. Germline CDR1 is SGDLS and CDR2 is YYNGEE. V lost 2 bases and J lost 7; bases outside the gene matches: 9. The CDR3 contains 17 residues. The CDR3 DNA sequence: TGTGCCAGCAGCGTCAGCCGGGACAGGGGCGGAAATTCACCCCTCCACTTT. Translated: CASSVSRDRGGNSPLHF.

This clone was found a few times. J is TRBJ2-3 and V is TRBV4-2; 12 bases fit TRBD2. CDR3 length: 18 residues. CDR1 and CDR2 (germline): LGHNA, YNFKEQ. Unmatched junction bases numbered 6, after V lost 0 bases and J lost 2 bases. CDR3 sequence: CASSQDHWTSGVTDTQYF. CDR3 nucleotide sequence: TGTGCCAGCAGCCAAGATCATTGGACTAGCGGGGTCACAGATACGCAGTATTTT.